These 32 T cell receptor beta chains were sequenced from one sample in a study of blood T cell repertoires in COVID-19. The data were produced by immunoSEQ multiplex PCR, yet TCRdb's version contains in-frame clones alone and is incomplete. The sample holds 200,000 to 300,000 clones, approximately 86% seen once. The sequenced sample consisted of peripheral blood. These receptors all come from a woman between 70 and 85 years old with active or convalescent COVID-19.

This clone was seen more than once but under ten times. The same CDR3 is also encoded by other DNA sequences in this sample. The V gene is TRBV6-5, the J gene TRBJ2-7; 11 bases are a match to TRBD1. Germline trimming cut 6 bases from V and 4 bases from J; bases unmatched to any gene: 2. The CDR3 totals 13 residues. Germline assignment: CDR1 MNHEY and CDR2 SVGAGI. In nucleotides, the CDR3 is TGTGCCAGCAGCAGGGACAGGGGGTACGAGCAGTACTTC. This gives the protein CASSRDRGYEQYF.

The chain combines TRBV3-1 (or the pseudogene TRBV3-2) with TRBJ1-1, with 7 positions matching TRBD1. Germline loops: CDR1 LGHDT, CDR2 YNNKEL (reference sequence). Trimming at V came to 1 base and at J to 0 bases, leaving 2 bases not matched to a gene. There are 15 residues in the CDR3. CDR3 DNA sequence: TGTGCCAGCAGCCAAGCTGGGACAGTGAACACTGAAGCTTTCTTT. Protein product: CASSQAGTVNTEAFF.

This sequence joins TRBV6-1 and TRBJ1-5; D gene ambiguous. The V end was cut by 1 base, the J end by 4 bases, with 8 bases between. The CDR3 consists of 14 residues. Germline V gene data show CDR1 as MNHNS and CDR2 as SASEGT. The CDR3 nucleotides read TGTGCCAGCAGTGAAGATGAGTCTAATCAGCCCCAGCATTTT. It specifies CASSEDESNQPQHF.

The chain joins TRBV27 to TRBJ2-2, with 7 nucleotides matching TRBD1. This CDR3 spans 15 amino acids. Looked up from germline, CDR1 is MNHEY and CDR2 is SMNVEV (reference sequence). The J segment lost 5 bases and the V segment lost 3 bases, leaving 6 bases of the junction unmatched. In DNA form, the CDR3 reads TGTGCCAGCAGTTTCGTGACAGGGTGGACCGGGGAGCTGTTTTTT. Translation: CASSFVTGWTGELFF.

This sequence joins TRBV4-3 and TRBJ1-4; D gene ambiguous. With 1 base removed from V and 4 bases from J, the gap between germline ends came to 10 bases. CDR1 is LGHNA and CDR2 is YSLEER in the germline V gene. This CDR3 is 15 amino acids long. The CDR3 protein is CASSQGTASNEKLFF. CDR3 DNA sequence: TGCGCCAGCAGCCAAGGTACAGCAAGTAATGAAAAACTGTTTTTT.

The V call is TRBV20-1, the J call TRBJ1-5; 10 bases map to TRBD1. This CDR3 has 14 amino acids. The V gene end was trimmed by 3 bases and the J gene end by 5 bases; junction bases not matched to a gene: 4. Germline V gene sequence: CDR1 DFQATT, CDR2 SNEGSKA (reference sequence). CDR3 sequence (DNA): TGCAGTGCTAGTCTAGGGACAGGGGATCAGCCCCAGCATTTT. It specifies CSASLGTGDQPQHF.

The gene calls are TRBV19 and TRBJ2-1, with 14 positions matching TRBD2. V shed 5 bases, J shed 7 bases, and the junction held 4 bases outside the gene matches. The germline gives CDR1 LNHDA, CDR2 SQIVND (reference sequence). There are 15 residues in the CDR3. CDR3 nucleotides: TGTGCCAGTAGTCCGGGACTAGCGGGGGTAAATGAGCAGTTCTTC. Translating it yields CASSPGLAGVNEQFF.

Concerning this clone itself: This specimen includes other DNA sequences encoding the same CDR3. The chain links TRBV6-5 to TRBJ1-2, with TRBD1 matching over 7 bases. CDR3 size: 13 residues. V lost 6 bases, J lost 4 bases, and 5 bases stayed unmatched. CDR1 is MNHEY and CDR2 is SVGAGI in the germline V gene. CDR3: CASSPGQVYGYTF. CDR3 coding DNA: TGTGCCAGCAGCCCAGGACAGGTCTATGGCTACACCTTC.

The chain links TRBV6-6 to TRBJ1-3; D is ambiguous. The germline CDR1 and CDR2 sequences are MNHNY and SVGAGI (reference sequence). Trimming removed 6 bases from V and 4 bases from J, with 16 bases in between. The CDR3 is made up of 15 amino acids. CDR3 region: CASSPRWETGNTIYF. CDR3 DNA sequence: TGTGCCAGCAGCCCCCGCTGGGAGACGGGAAACACCATATATTTT.

The chain uses TRBV2 and TRBJ1-1; a possible D gene is TRBD1 (6 bases). Germline V gives CDR1 SNHLY, CDR2 FYNNEI. The CDR3 covers 14 residues. V shed 7 bases and J shed 2 bases, with 14 bases lying between them. Here the CDR3 reads CASKRTVANTEAFF. The CDR3 DNA reads as TGTGCCAGCAAAAGGACAGTTGCTAACACTGAAGCTTTCTTT.

This clone was seen only a few times. The chain is built from TRBV2 and TRBJ1-2, with D unresolved. Germline lookup yields CDR1 SNHLY and CDR2 FYNNEI. V was cut by 6 bases and J by 2 bases, with 7 bases left in between. This CDR3 contains 12 residues. This chain's CDR3 is CASRAENYGYTF. CDR3 coding DNA: TGTGCCAGCAGAGCGGAAAACTATGGCTACACCTTC.

The V gene is TRBV10-3, the J gene TRBJ1-2; no clear D. The CDR3 is 13 amino acids. Germline assignment: CDR1 ENHRY and CDR2 SYGVKD. The ends were cut back, 2 bases at V and 8 bases at J, with 12 bases in the middle. The CDR3 nucleotides are TGTGCCATCAGTGAGGCCGACAATGGCGGCTACACCTTC. It encodes CAISEADNGGYTF.

J is TRBJ2-2 and V is TRBV19; 9 nucleotides align to TRBD1. V shed 9 bases and J 4 bases; nucleotides not matched to a gene: 3. The CDR3 is made up of 13 amino acids. Germline values: CDR1 LNHDA, CDR2 SQIVND (reference sequence). This CDR3 is CARDRGGTGELFF. CDR3 nucleotide sequence: TGTGCCAGGGACAGGGGTGGCACCGGGGAGCTGTTTTTT.

The chain is built from TRBV12-3 or TRBV12-4 and TRBJ1-1; a possible D gene is TRBD1 (6 bases). The CDR3 loop spans 13 amino acids. Trimming took 10 bases from V and 2 from J, leaving 14 bases between them. This CDR3 is CAIREGTNTEAFF. DNA of the CDR3: TGTGCCATAAGGGAGGGGACAAACACTGAAGCTTTCTTT.

V usage is TRBV13 and J usage is TRBJ1-3; maybe TRBD1 (6 bases). V dropped 4 bases and J dropped 6 bases, with 13 bases sitting between them. The CDR3 is 14 amino acids. CDR1 and CDR2 from the germline V gene are PRHDT and FYEKMQ (reference sequence). CDR3 bases: TGTGCCAGCAGCTCGGGGCAGGGGTTAAACACCATATATTTT. Its translation: CASSSGQGLNTIYF.

This clone has only one observation. This chain links TRBV27 with TRBJ1-6; D gene ambiguous. The germline V gene encodes CDR1 MNHEY and CDR2 SMNVEV (reference sequence). The CDR3 totals 16 residues. Trimming cost V 2 bases and J 9 bases, with 17 bases left between them. CDR3 DNA sequence: TGTGCCAGCAGTTTAACTTCCCTTAGCTTCGGTTCACCCCTCCACTTT. Its protein product is CASSLTSLSFGSPLHF.

The chain recombines TRBV7-8 with TRBJ1-1, with D perhaps TRBD1 (6 bases). Germline V CDR1 and CDR2: SGHVS, FQNEAQ. The CDR3 length is 16 residues. The V end lost 5 bases, the J end lost 0 bases, and 16 bases lay between the germline ends. CDR3 in amino acids: CASSPGQGSMNTEAFF. The CDR3 region has the DNA TGTGCCAGCAGCCCTGGGCAGGGGAGCATGAACACTGAAGCTTTCTTT. Combining the CDR3 with reference TRBV7-8 and TRBJ1-1 gives the whole variable domain GAGVSQSPRYKVAKRGQDVALRCDPISGHVSLFWYQQALGQGPEFLTYFQNEAQLDKSGLPSDRFFAERPEGSVSTLKIQRTQQEDSAVYLCASSPGQGSMNTEAFFGQGTRLTVV.

The chain uses TRBV6-6 and TRBJ1-5; TRBD1 agrees at 9 bases. The CDR3 has 16 amino acids. The V segment lost 2 bases and the J segment 3 bases; nucleotides outside the gene matches: 5. Germline CDR1 reads MNHNY; CDR2 reads SVGAGI (reference sequence). The CDR3 DNA follows: TGTGCCAGCAGTTACGGGGGGACAGGGCTCAATCAGCCCCAGCATTTT. Protein product: CASSYGGTGLNQPQHF.

The chain has TRBV19 and TRBJ1-5; 7 bases align to TRBD1. V gave up 4 bases and J gave up 0 bases; unmatched junction bases: 9. Germline V gives CDR1 LNHDA, CDR2 SQIVND (reference sequence). The CDR3 runs to 17 residues. The CDR3 sequence is CASSTRQGGYSNQPQHF. CDR3 coding DNA: TGTGCCAGTAGTACCCGACAGGGCGGCTATAGCAATCAGCCCCAGCATTTT.

The chain uses TRBV9 and TRBJ1-5, with a weak D call TRBD1 (6 bases). The CDR3 is 12 residues long. Trimming pared 3 bases from V and 12 bases from J, leaving 13 bases between. Germline-derived CDR1 and CDR2 are SGDLS and YYNGEE. The CDR3 here is CASSGISGDQHF. In DNA form, the CDR3 reads TGTGCCAGCAGCGGAATTTCAGGGGACCAGCATTTT.

The rearrangement joins TRBV28 to TRBJ1-3; possibly TRBD1 for D (5 bases). Germline assignment: CDR1 MDHEN and CDR2 SYDVKM. The CDR3 runs 13 residues. V shed 6 bases and J shed 0 bases, with 6 bases lying between them. The CDR3 DNA sequence: TGTGCCAGCAGCGACAGCTCTGGAAACACCATATATTTT. Protein product: CASSDSSGNTIYF.

The chain is built from TRBV6-6 and TRBJ1-6, with TRBD1 as a possible D gene (5 bases). V gave up 0 bases and J gave up 10 bases, with 10 bases separating them. The CDR3 is 14 residues long. The germline V gene has CDR1 MNHNY and CDR2 SVGAGI (reference sequence). The CDR3 spells CASSYSGRGSPLHF. For the CDR3, the DNA is TGTGCCAGCAGTTACTCAGGGAGGGGATCACCCCTCCACTTT.

J is TRBJ1-4 and V is TRBV2; unclear D gene. V was clipped by 4 bases and J by 8 bases, with 8 bases between them. The CDR3 totals 12 residues. Germline-derived CDR1 and CDR2 are SNHLY and FYNNEI. CDR3 amino acids: CASSVGGEKLFF. CDR3 bases: TGTGCCAGCAGTGTGGGCGGGGAAAAACTGTTTTTT.

V gene TRBV10-3 combines with J gene TRBJ2-7; D remains ambiguous. V lost 4 bases and J 3 bases, leaving 4 bases between the germline ends. This CDR3 comprises 11 residues. Germline V gives CDR1 ENHRY, CDR2 SYGVKD. The chain's CDR3 is CAISAIYEQYF. DNA of the CDR3: TGTGCCATCAGTGCCATCTACGAGCAGTACTTC.

The chain carries TRBV29-1 and TRBJ1-1, with a tentative D call TRBD1 (5 bases). The CDR3 extends over 13 amino acids. CDR1 and CDR2 (germline): SQVTM, ANQGSEA. V was pared by 7 bases and J by 3 bases, with 15 bases between. CDR3 DNA: TGCAGCGCCGAGTGGGGGGATGACACTGAAGCTTTCTTT. Amino acid sequence: CSAEWGDDTEAFF.

The rearrangement joins TRBV5-1 to TRBJ2-5, with unresolved D. CDR1 SGHRS and CDR2 YFSETQ come from the germline V gene. The CDR3 is made up of 12 amino acids. Trimming removed 1 base from V and 5 bases from J, with 6 bases in between. In nucleotides, the CDR3 is TGCGCCAGCAGCTTGATTGAGGAGACCCAGTACTTC. Its protein product is CASSLIEETQYF.

The chain has TRBV4-1 and TRBJ2-7, with a possible D match to TRBD1 (6 bases). Trimming shortened V by 0 bases and J by 3 bases, and 12 bases separated the two germline ends. Germline loops: CDR1 MGHRA, CDR2 YSYEKL. CDR3 length: 15 residues. CDR3: CASSQELGRGYEQYF. DNA for the CDR3: TGCGCCAGCAGCCAAGAGCTCGGCAGGGGCTACGAGCAGTACTTC.

A note on this clone: Other DNA sequences within the sample encode an identical CDR3. The V gene is TRBV20-1, the J gene TRBJ1-1; D is undetermined. Deletions cut 6 bases from V and 0 bases from J, with 5 bases between. CDR1 DFQATT and CDR2 SNEGSKA come from the germline V gene (reference sequence). The CDR3 length is 11 residues. CDR3 sequence (DNA): TGCAGTGCCCCCATGAACACTGAAGCTTTCTTT. Its protein product is CSAPMNTEAFF.

The chain's CDR3 is CASSIGLVNEQFF. The CDR3 DNA reads as TGTGCCAGTAGTATAGGACTAGTAAATGAGCAGTTCTTC. J is TRBJ2-1 and V is TRBV19; D is perhaps TRBD2 (6 bases). Germline CDR1 is LNHDA and CDR2 is SQIVND (reference sequence). The length of the CDR3 is 13 residues. V lost 1 base, J lost 7 bases, and 8 bases lay in between.

This clone has a handful of counts. The chain employs TRBV6-5 and TRBJ1-3, with D perhaps matching TRBD1 (6 bases). The V and J ends lost 8 bases and 4 bases respectively, with 15 bases between them. CDR3 length: 14 residues. Germline CDR1 is MNHEY and CDR2 is SVGAGI. The CDR3 DNA is TGTGCCAGCTGGACAGTTCCTAGGGGAAACACCATATATTTT. Translating it yields CASWTVPRGNTIYF.

V and J are TRBV7-9 and TRBJ2-1; TRBD1 matches at 10 bases. The CDR3 covers 15 residues. Germline V CDR1 and CDR2: SEHNR, FQNEAQ (reference sequence). V shed 4 bases and J 6 bases; nucleotides not matched to a gene: 6. The CDR3 is CASSSGTGVRNEQFF. CDR3 in DNA: TGTGCCAGCAGCTCCGGGACAGGGGTGCGCAATGAGCAGTTCTTC. Combining the CDR3 with reference TRBV7-9 and TRBJ2-1 gives the whole variable domain DTGVSQNPRHKITKRGQNVTFRCDPISEHNRLYWYRQTLGQGPEFLTYFQNEAQLEKSRLLSDRFSAERPKGSFSTLEIQRTEQGDSAMYLCASSSGTGVRNEQFFGPGTRLTVL.

This clone is a singleton in its sample. The chain employs TRBV5-6 and TRBJ2-3, with D maybe TRBD2 (6 bases). Germline V gene sequence: CDR1 SGHDT, CDR2 YYEEEE. Trimming took 0 bases from V and 6 from J, leaving 8 bases between them. The CDR3 has 13 amino acids. The CDR3 sequence: CASSLGAGDTQYF. The CDR3 DNA follows: TGTGCCAGCAGCTTGGGGGCGGGGGATACGCAGTATTTT.